This entry concerns a single T cell receptor (beta chain). What it binds is not known. The sample belongs to a study of CD4 T cells in relation to SARS-CoV-2 and coronaviruses. CDR3 length: 14 residues. Trimming cost V 4 bases and J 7 bases; bases outside gene matches: 8. Germline V gives CDR1 SGHRS, CDR2 YFSETQ. Assay: immunoSEQ multiplex PCR; the TCRdb copy retains only in-frame clones and omits some. The sample lists roughly 25,000 clones; 77% were seen once. The unexposed donors gave CD4+ T cells in about 2011-2019, prior to COVID-19. Isolation of CD4+ T cells took place after roughly nine days in culture.

Sequenced sample: CD4+ T cells from PBMCs, cultured in vitro. This chain connects TRBV5-1 to TRBJ1-5, with TRBD1 matching 7 bases. The TCR originated in a human donor in good health. The CDR3 nucleotides are TGCGCCAGCAGCGAGACAGGGTTCGAGCAGCCCCAGCATTTT. Translating gives CASSETGFEQPQHF.